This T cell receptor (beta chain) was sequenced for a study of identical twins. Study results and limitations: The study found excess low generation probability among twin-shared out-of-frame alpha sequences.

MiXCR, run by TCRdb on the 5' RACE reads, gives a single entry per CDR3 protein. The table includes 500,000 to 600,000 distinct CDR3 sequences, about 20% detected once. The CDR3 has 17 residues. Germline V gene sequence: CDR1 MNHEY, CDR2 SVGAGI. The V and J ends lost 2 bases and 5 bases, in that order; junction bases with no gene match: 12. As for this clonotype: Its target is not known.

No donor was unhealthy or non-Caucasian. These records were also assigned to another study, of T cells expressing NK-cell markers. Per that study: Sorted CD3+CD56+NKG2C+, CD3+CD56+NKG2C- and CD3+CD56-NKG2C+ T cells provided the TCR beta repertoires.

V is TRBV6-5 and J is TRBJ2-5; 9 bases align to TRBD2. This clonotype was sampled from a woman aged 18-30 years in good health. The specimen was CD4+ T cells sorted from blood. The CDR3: CASSYGVSGGKRETQYF. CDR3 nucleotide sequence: TGTGCCAGCAGTTACGGGGTTAGCGGGGGCAAAAGGGAGACCCAGTACTTC.